This T cell receptor (beta chain) comes out of a study of vaccination effects on CD4 cells after COVID-19. The protocol was immunoSEQ multiplex PCR, while the TCRdb copy is restricted to in-frame clones and leaves out a portion. The data contain approximately 23,000 clones, over 70% of them singletons. The count of this clone is one. The antigen remains undetermined. Antigen-specific CD4+ T cells were first expanded with viral peptide pools by the ViraFEST assay and only then sequenced. Cells that had been cultured for 10 days were the source of isolated CD4+ T cells. Participants were given two doses of BNT162b2 or mRNA-1273 vaccine. The clonotype originates from a human donor who received a COVID-19 vaccine. Sequencing used CD4+ T cells from PBMCs cultured with SARS-CoV-2 spike peptides, obtained after COVID-19 vaccination.

Here the CDR3 reads CASIGDTEAFF. CDR3 bases: TGTGCCAGCATAGGGGACACTGAAGCTTTCTTT. J is TRBJ1-1 and V is TRBV6-5; possibly TRBD1 for D (5 bases). V was clipped by 7 bases and J by 3 bases, with 6 bases between them. The germline V gene has CDR1 MNHEY and CDR2 SVGAGI. CDR3 length: 11 residues.